This TCR beta chain was captured by sequencing in a study of Tregs in tolerant kidney transplant recipients. Study findings and constraints: Biological reproducibility was not directly addressed, but technical replication error appeared minimal.

Trimming pared 6 bases from V and 0 bases from J, leaving 11 bases between. The CDR3 length is 13 residues. Germline V lookup: CDR1 SQVTM, CDR2 ANQGSEA. Profiled with immunoSEQ multiplex PCR; TCRdb holds only in-frame clones, not every one. The repertoire has about 81,000 clones, about 91% of them found once; the top ten carry roughly 1.5%. Mixed chimerism was transient after nonmyeloablative marrow transplants from related graft donors. A note on this clone: What it binds is unknown.

The TCR sequence derives from a human patient who received a combined kidney and bone marrow transplant. Some of the T cells might come from the graft donor. The sample in question was CD4+ T cells from blood (PBMCs), obtained 24 months after the transplant. The chain recombines TRBV29-1 with TRBJ1-1, with D hard to call. CDR3 amino acids: CSVGMNVNTEAFF. The CDR3 region has the DNA TGCAGCGTCGGGATGAACGTGAACACTGAAGCTTTCTTT.